The 21 T cell receptor beta chains below all came from one sample that was sequenced in a study of blood T cell repertoires in COVID-19. Sequencing used immunoSEQ multiplex PCR; TCRdb keeps in-frame clones, though not all of them. The sample holds 340,000 or so clones, approximately 82% seen once. Sequencing was done on a sample of peripheral blood. These TCRs come from a man aged 25-45 years with active or convalescent COVID-19.

The chain carries TRBV7-9 and TRBJ2-1, with D perhaps matching TRBD2 (6 bases). The CDR3 has 12 amino acids. V lost 6 bases and J lost 10, with 13 bases in between. Germline lookup yields CDR1 SEHNR and CDR2 FQNEAQ (reference sequence). DNA for the CDR3: TGTGCCAGCAGTCCCTCGGCGGGGGAGCAGTTCTTC. This translates into CASSPSAGEQFF.

The chain links TRBV18 to TRBJ1-1, with D maybe TRBD1 (5 bases). Germline V gives CDR1 KGHSH, CDR2 LQKENI. This CDR3 is built from 14 residues. The V gene lost 3 bases and the J gene lost 6 bases, with 14 bases spanning the gap. CDR3 region: CASSPSRQRAEAFF. CDR3 in DNA: TGTGCCAGCTCACCGTCCCGACAGCGGGCTGAAGCTTTCTTT.

This chain uses TRBV3-1 (or the pseudogene TRBV3-2) with TRBJ2-2; 7 nucleotides line up with TRBD1. Trimming cost V 6 bases and J 5 bases; bases outside gene matches: 9. The length of the CDR3 is 15 residues. The germline gives CDR1 LGHDT, CDR2 YNNKEL (reference sequence). CDR3: CASRQTGTVTGELFF. In nucleotides, the CDR3 is TGTGCCAGCAGACAGACAGGGACGGTAACCGGGGAGCTGTTTTTT.

The chain recombines TRBV6-5 with TRBJ2-2; 8 nucleotides line up with TRBD1. This CDR3 is built from 13 residues. Trimming removed 4 bases from V and 8 bases from J; junction bases left unmatched: 3. Germline CDR1 reads MNHEY; CDR2 reads SVGAGI. The CDR3 nucleotides read TGTGCCAGCAGTTCCCAGGGGGCGGGGGAGCTGTTTTTT. As protein: CASSSQGAGELFF.

The genes are TRBV27 and TRBJ2-7; a weak D match, TRBD2 (6 bases). Germline loops: CDR1 MNHEY, CDR2 SMNVEV (reference sequence). With 2 bases removed from V and 6 bases from J, the gap between germline ends came to 14 bases. The CDR3 covers 14 residues. The DNA for the CDR3 is TGTGCCAGCAGTTTAGGAGGGTCCTTGGGCGAGCAGTACTTC. Protein sequence: CASSLGGSLGEQYF.

This clone was seen once. The gene calls are TRBV27 and TRBJ2-2; 11 bases fit TRBD2. The CDR3 contains 17 residues. The V gene end was trimmed by 4 bases and the J gene end by 5 bases; junction bases not matched to a gene: 9. Per germline, CDR1 MNHEY and CDR2 SMNVEV (reference sequence). The CDR3 loop is CASSSLSGRARTGELFF. The CDR3 DNA sequence: TGTGCCAGCAGTTCACTTAGCGGGAGGGCCCGGACCGGGGAGCTGTTTTTT.

This chain connects TRBV27 to TRBJ1-6, with D maybe TRBD1 (5 bases). The length of the CDR3 is 15 residues. Germline V gene data show CDR1 as MNHEY and CDR2 as SMNVEV (reference sequence). Trimming cost V 5 bases and J 6 bases, with 14 bases left between them. The chain's CDR3 is CASSTHDSFNSPLHF. For the CDR3, the DNA is TGTGCCAGCAGTACCCACGACAGCTTTAATTCACCCCTCCACTTT.

Only one count was recorded for this clone. This chain joins TRBV9 and TRBJ2-2, with TRBD2 as a possible D gene (6 bases). V dropped 3 bases and J dropped 3 bases, with 15 bases sitting between them. The germline CDR1 and CDR2 sequences are SGDLS and YYNGEE. CDR3 length equals 16 residues. This CDR3 is CASSGSGRGYTGELFF. The CDR3 region has the DNA TGTGCCAGCAGCGGATCCGGGAGAGGTTACACCGGGGAGCTGTTTTTT.

The V call is TRBV10-3, the J call TRBJ2-2; 13 bases fit TRBD2. This CDR3 has 18 amino acids. J was trimmed by 0 bases and V by 6 bases; bases with no gene match: 7. Per the germline V gene, CDR1 is ENHRY and CDR2 is SYGVKD. The CDR3 bases are TGTGCCATCAGGGGGACTAGCGGGGTTTTCGCGAACACCGGGGAGCTGTTTTTT. This sequence encodes CAIRGTSGVFANTGELFF.

This clone occurred once. The chain links TRBV7-8 to TRBJ1-5; D possibly corresponds to TRBD1 (5 bases). Germline V gene data show CDR1 as SGHVS and CDR2 as FQNEAQ. This CDR3 comprises 17 residues. Trimming left V 3 bases short and J 0 bases short, with 15 bases between. This CDR3 reads CASSFVAGGVSNQPQHF. Written as DNA, the CDR3 is TGTGCCAGCAGCTTTGTGGCCGGGGGGGTTAGCAATCAGCCCCAGCATTTT.

The rearrangement uses TRBV3-1 (or the pseudogene TRBV3-2) and TRBJ2-3, with 11 bases that match TRBD2. CDR3 length: 18 residues. V was pared by 3 bases and J by 10 bases, with 18 bases of the junction left unmatched. Germline loops: CDR1 LGHDT, CDR2 YNNKEL (reference sequence). CDR3 bases: TGTGCCAGCAGCCACCTCACCCCGACTAGCGGGAAGAGGGGTCCGCAGTATTTT. Translation: CASSHLTPTSGKRGPQYF.

The chain recombines TRBV7-9 with TRBJ1-2; 7 nucleotides match TRBD1. The V segment lost 6 bases and the J segment 6 bases; nucleotides outside the gene matches: 1. The CDR3 runs 11 residues. The germline V gene encodes CDR1 SEHNR and CDR2 FQNEAQ (reference sequence). For the CDR3, the DNA is TGTGCCAGCAGACAGGGGAATGGCTACACCTTC. It encodes CASRQGNGYTF.

The V call is TRBV3-1 (or the pseudogene TRBV3-2), the J call TRBJ2-7; 14 bases are a match to TRBD2. Looked up from germline, CDR1 is LGHDT and CDR2 is YNNKEL (reference sequence). Trimming at V came to 7 bases and at J to 4 bases, leaving 18 bases not matched to a gene. The CDR3 is 19 residues long. This CDR3 is CASTPGGTSGGRRGYEQYF. CDR3 nucleotides: TGTGCCAGCACCCCTGGGGGGACTAGCGGGGGAAGAAGAGGGTACGAGCAGTACTTC.

The chain employs TRBV28 and TRBJ2-5, with D perhaps matching TRBD2 (7 bases). Trimming cost V 6 bases and J 4 bases, with 15 bases left between them. The CDR3 runs to 14 residues. CDR1 and CDR2 from the germline V gene are MDHEN and SYDVKM. DNA for the CDR3: TGTGCCAGCAGAAAGGGGGGGCTCGGAGAGACCCAGTACTTC. Its protein is CASRKGGLGETQYF. The full variable domain, with the rest looked up from reference TRBV28 and TRBJ2-5, is DVKVTQSSRYLVKRTGEKVFLECVQDMDHENMFWYRQDPGLGLRLIYFSYDVKMKEKGDIPEGYSVSREKKERFSLILESASTNQTSMYLCASRKGGLGETQYFGPGTRLLVL.

This rearrangement joins TRBV4-2 to TRBJ2-5, with TRBD1 matching 7 bases. The CDR3 sequence is 18 residues long. Trimming cost V 1 base and J 2 bases; bases outside gene matches: 13. Germline loops: CDR1 LGHNA, CDR2 YNFKEQ. CDR3 DNA: TGTGCCAGCAGCCAAGGATGGGGGACAGCAGGCGGGCAAGAGACCCAGTACTTC. This codes for CASSQGWGTAGGQETQYF.

The V and J genes are TRBV7-2 and TRBJ2-3, with 12 bases fitting TRBD2. Trimming removed 0 bases from V and 6 bases from J; junction bases left unmatched: 19. Germline assignment: CDR1 SGHTA and CDR2 FQGNSA. This CDR3 region has 21 residues. This CDR3 is CASSLALRTSGKGLTRDTQYF. The DNA for the CDR3 is TGTGCCAGCAGCTTAGCCCTCCGGACTAGCGGGAAAGGCTTAACTAGGGATACGCAGTATTTT.

The chain has TRBV10-3 and TRBJ2-6, with 8 bases lining up with TRBD1. The CDR3 covers 15 residues. The germline V gene has CDR1 ENHRY and CDR2 SYGVKD. V dropped 5 bases and J dropped 2; count of bases not matched to a gene: 2. The CDR3 spells CAISLQGAGANVLTF. DNA of the CDR3: TGTGCCATCAGTCTACAGGGGGCTGGGGCCAACGTCCTGACTTTC.

About this clone: This may arise from a read error, as a much more abundant clone is one base away. This chain connects TRBV19 to TRBJ1-1; possible D gene TRBD1, 6 bases. There are 14 residues in the CDR3. V was trimmed by 7 bases and J by 5 bases, leaving 17 bases between them. Germline values: CDR1 LNHDA, CDR2 SQIVND (reference sequence). CDR3 DNA: TGTGCCAGTAATCCCTTTGGGGGCGGTACTGAAGCTTTCTTT. As protein: CASNPFGGGTEAFF. The full variable domain, completed using reference TRBV19 and TRBJ1-1, is DGGITQSPKYLFRKEGQNVTLSCEQNLNHDAMYWYRQDPGQGLRLIYYSQIVNDFQKGDIAEGYSVSREKKESFPLTVTSAQKNPTAFYLCASNPFGGGTEAFFGQGTRLTVV.

The chain carries TRBV7-2 and TRBJ2-1, with 8 bases that match TRBD1. This CDR3 has 16 residues. Germline loops: CDR1 SGHTA, CDR2 FQGNSA. V dropped 6 bases and J dropped 2; count of bases not matched to a gene: 9. Here the CDR3 DNA reads TGTGCCAGCAGTCTAGGACAGGGCTTCCCCTACAATGAGCAGTTCTTC. Translated: CASSLGQGFPYNEQFF.

The chain is built from TRBV6-5 and TRBJ1-5, with TRBD1 matching 7 bases. V was pared by 5 bases and J by 6 bases, with 10 bases of the junction left unmatched. Germline lookup yields CDR1 MNHEY and CDR2 SVGAGI. The length of the CDR3 is 15 residues. The CDR3 loop is CASSRDRLQGQPQHF. DNA for the CDR3: TGTGCCAGCAGTCGGGACAGACTACAGGGTCAGCCCCAGCATTTT.

The gene calls are TRBV9 and TRBJ2-7, with a possible D match to TRBD1 (6 bases). Germline V gives CDR1 SGDLS, CDR2 YYNGEE. This CDR3 contains 15 residues. Trimming took off 2 bases at V and 3 bases at J, with 15 bases between the two ends. The CDR3 bases are TGTGCCAGCAGCGTGCAGGGGCCCCGAGGCTACGAGCAGTACTTC. Translated: CASSVQGPRGYEQYF.